These 28 T cell receptor beta chains share one sample of origin, sequenced in a study of STAT3 mutations in large granular lymphocyte leukemia. Study-wide results and limits: Every T-cell large granular lymphocyte leukemia patient had at least one immunodominant TCR beta clonotype.

Some clones are missing from TCRdb's copy, which holds only in-frame ones; the method was immunoSEQ multiplex PCR. The sample contains approximately 5,900 clones, around a third of which appear only once. The antigens of these receptors remain unknown. The specimen was peripheral blood mononuclear cells. The origin of the receptors is a woman between 40 and 55 years old with T-cell large granular lymphocyte leukemia. Some clones in this sample may be carry-over from other donors' samples.

The chain uses TRBV5-6 and TRBJ2-7, with 8 positions matching TRBD1. The better agreement between TRBJ2-5 and the DNA end casts doubt on the J call. This CDR3 has 15 residues. Germline loops: CDR1 SGHDT, CDR2 YYEEEE. The CDR3 DNA sequence: TGTGCCAGCAGCTCTGGACAGGGACGTTGGGAGACCCAGTACTTC. Translating gives CASSSGQGRWETQYF.

The J gene is TRBJ2-3, the V gene TRBV5-4; 8 nucleotides match TRBD1. The CDR3 length is 14 residues. With V trimmed by 7 bases and J by 1 base, 5 bases remained unmatched. Germline CDR1 SGHNT, CDR2 YYREEE (reference sequence). CDR3 nucleotides: TGTGCCAGCCGATCGGACAGGGGCACAGATACGCAGTATTTT. The encoded protein is CASRSDRGTDTQYF.

V gene TRBV30 combines with J gene TRBJ2-5; D gene ambiguous. CDR1 is GTSNPN and CDR2 is SVGIG in the germline V gene (reference sequence). CDR3 size: 13 residues. The V gene lost 2 bases and the J gene lost 1 base, with 8 bases spanning the gap. The CDR3 sequence: CAWSRISQETQYF. As DNA, the CDR3 is TGTGCCTGGAGTAGGATTAGCCAAGAGACCCAGTACTTC.

The chain links TRBV27 to TRBJ2-7; 11 nucleotides match TRBD1. Germline CDR1 MNHEY, CDR2 SMNVEV (reference sequence). The CDR3 contains 16 residues. With 3 bases clipped from V and 4 bases from J, the junction kept 8 bases outside the gene matches. CDR3 sequence: CASSLSSDRGLYEQYF. Here the CDR3 DNA reads TGTGCCAGCAGTTTGTCCTCGGACAGGGGGCTATACGAGCAGTACTTC.

The gene calls are TRBV4-1 and TRBJ2-3; D is undetermined. CDR1 MGHRA and CDR2 YSYEKL come from the germline V gene. Trimming left V 8 bases short and J 3 bases short, with 12 bases between. The CDR3 has 13 residues. The CDR3 spells CASRSAGTDTQYF. The DNA for the CDR3 is TGCGCCAGCCGGTCGGCTGGGACAGATACGCAGTATTTT.

The chain joins TRBV7-9 to TRBJ1-2; the D is unclear. The V gene lost 1 base and the J gene lost 4 bases, with 10 bases spanning the gap. Germline V gene sequence: CDR1 SEHNR, CDR2 FQNEAQ (reference sequence). The length of the CDR3 is 14 residues. DNA of the CDR3: TGTGCCAGCAGCTTAGACCTAAGGACCTATGGCTACACCTTC. Translating it yields CASSLDLRTYGYTF. Full variable domain (outside the CDR3, taken from reference TRBV7-9 and TRBJ1-2): DTGVSQNPRHKITKRGQNVTFRCDPISEHNRLYWYRQTLGQGPEFLTYFQNEAQLEKSRLLSDRFSAERPKGSFSTLEIQRTEQGDSAMYLCASSLDLRTYGYTFGSGTRLTVV.

This clone was observed a few times. V is TRBV6-5 and J is TRBJ2-5; no firm D call. CDR3 length: 14 amino acids. Trimming removed 6 bases at V and 5 bases at J, with 16 bases between. CDR1 and CDR2 (germline): MNHEY, SVGAGI. The CDR3: CASSPLPGAETQYF. The DNA for the CDR3 is TGTGCCAGCAGCCCTCTTCCGGGTGCCGAGACCCAGTACTTC.

This chain joins TRBV7-2 and TRBJ2-7; TRBD1 aligns across 9 bases. Germline values: CDR1 SGHTA, CDR2 FQGNSA. This CDR3 is built from 16 residues. V was pared by 0 bases and J by 2 bases, with 5 bases of the junction left unmatched. The CDR3, as DNA: TGTGCCAGCAGCTTAGCGGGACAGGGTCTTCCCTACGAGCAGTACTTC. Protein sequence: CASSLAGQGLPYEQYF.

This rearrangement joins TRBV6-5 to TRBJ2-7, with a weak D call TRBD1 (6 bases). Germline V CDR1 and CDR2: MNHEY, SVGAGI. The CDR3 covers 13 residues. Trimming cost V 10 bases and J 2 bases, with 15 bases left between them. The CDR3, as DNA: TGTGCCACCACCCGGACAGAACCCTACGAGCAGTACTTC. Protein product: CATTRTEPYEQYF.

This clone turned up a few times. The chain has TRBV7-9 and TRBJ1-4, with 10 nucleotides matching TRBD1. The CDR3 contains 15 residues. With 6 bases clipped from V and 7 bases from J, the junction kept 8 bases outside the gene matches. In germline, CDR1 is SEHNR, CDR2 FQNEAQ (reference sequence). The CDR3: CASSLTGGRGEKLFF. The CDR3 bases are TGTGCCAGCAGTTTGACAGGGGGCCGAGGTGAAAAACTGTTTTTT.

V gene TRBV11-3 combines with J gene TRBJ1-3; D perhaps matches TRBD1 (6 bases). V was shortened by 0 bases and J by 0 bases, with 15 bases between the two germline ends. Germline lookup yields CDR1 SGHNT and CDR2 YENEEA. This CDR3 has 18 amino acids. CDR3 loop: CASSLDQAGHLSGNTIYF. The CDR3 nucleotides are TGTGCCAGCAGCTTAGATCAGGCGGGACATCTCTCTGGAAACACCATATATTTT.

The J gene is TRBJ2-1, the V gene TRBV4-1; the D is unclear. V was pared by 8 bases and J by 0 bases, with 14 bases between. CDR1 and CDR2 (germline): MGHRA, YSYEKL. The CDR3 has 15 residues. The CDR3 protein is CASARQAGSYNEQFF. As DNA, the CDR3 is TGCGCCAGCGCCCGACAAGCCGGCTCCTACAATGAGCAGTTCTTC.

The chain employs TRBV28 and TRBJ2-7; 7 bases are a match to TRBD1. Germline V gene lookup returns CDR1 MDHEN and CDR2 SYDVKM. The V and J ends lost 8 bases and 6 bases, in that order; junction bases with no gene match: 7. The CDR3 is 12 residues long. CDR3 sequence: CASGEGATEQYF. Written as DNA, the CDR3 is TGTGCCAGCGGAGAGGGGGCGACCGAGCAGTACTTC.

The chain links TRBV5-1 to TRBJ1-2; unclear D gene. Trimming took 0 bases from V and 0 from J, leaving 12 bases between them. Germline values: CDR1 SGHRS, CDR2 YFSETQ. This CDR3 has 16 amino acids. The CDR3 region is CASSLGSRTANYGYTF. The CDR3 nucleotides read TGCGCCAGCAGCTTGGGGTCCCGTACTGCTAACTATGGCTACACCTTC.

The sample holds a few counts of this clone. This rearrangement joins TRBV27 to TRBJ2-7; D gene uncertain. Deletions cut 3 bases from V and 3 bases from J, with 12 bases between. The CDR3 covers 14 residues. From germline, CDR1 is MNHEY and CDR2 SMNVEV (reference sequence). The CDR3 loop reads CASSFPGRVYEQYF. The CDR3 DNA reads TGTGCCAGCAGTTTCCCGGGTAGGGTCTACGAGCAGTACTTC.

The chain uses TRBV7-2 and TRBJ1-2; 10 nucleotides agree with TRBD1. The germline gives CDR1 SGHTA, CDR2 FQGNSA. This CDR3 region has 13 residues. The J segment lost 6 bases and the V segment lost 4 bases, leaving 2 bases of the junction unmatched. CDR3 DNA: TGTGCCAGCAGCTCGGGACAGGGGAATGGCTACACCTTC. Translating gives CASSSGQGNGYTF.

This rearrangement joins TRBV4-3 to TRBJ2-1, with D possibly being TRBD1 (5 bases). The ends were cut back, 0 bases at V and 15 bases at J, with 18 bases in the middle. The CDR3 has 14 amino acids. CDR1 is LGHNA, CDR2 YSLEER, per germline. CDR3 bases: TGCGCCAGCAGCCAAGATCTATGGGGCCTGAATCTGTTCTTC. Protein: CASSQDLWGLNLFF.

The chain carries TRBV6-5 and TRBJ2-1; D uncertain. The germline V gene encodes CDR1 MNHEY and CDR2 SVGAGI. This CDR3 contains 16 residues. Trimming pared 3 bases from V and 0 bases from J, leaving 12 bases between. CDR3 amino acids: CASSYRRPSSYNEQFF. The CDR3 DNA follows: TGTGCCAGCAGTTATCGGCGGCCGAGCTCCTACAATGAGCAGTTCTTC.

The chain links TRBV19 to TRBJ1-5; D remains unclear. Germline V gene data show CDR1 as LNHDA and CDR2 as SQIVND (reference sequence). This CDR3 contains 14 residues. The germline V and J ends were trimmed by 9 bases and 3 bases, with 15 bases remaining between them. The CDR3 region is CASRLTSLNQPQHF. The CDR3 DNA reads TGTGCCAGCCGGTTGACTTCCCTCAATCAGCCCCAGCATTTT. The full variable domain, its missing parts supplied by reference TRBV19 and TRBJ1-5, is DGGITQSPKYLFRKEGQNVTLSCEQNLNHDAMYWYRQDPGQGLRLIYYSQIVNDFQKGDIAEGYSVSREKKESFPLTVTSAQKNPTAFYLCASRLTSLNQPQHFGDGTRLSIL.

The genes are TRBV5-4 and TRBJ2-7; TRBD1 matches at 7 bases. The CDR3 length is 14 residues. Per germline, CDR1 SGHNT and CDR2 YYREEE (reference sequence). The J segment lost 0 bases and the V segment lost 3 bases, leaving 3 bases of the junction unmatched. The CDR3 loop is CASSYGQDSYEQYF. The CDR3 region has the DNA TGTGCCAGCAGCTATGGACAGGACTCCTACGAGCAGTACTTC.

This clone was observed once. This chain links TRBV19 with TRBJ2-7; 7 nucleotides align to TRBD1. CDR1 is LNHDA, CDR2 SQIVND, per germline (reference sequence). The CDR3 is 15 residues long. Trimming at V came to 3 bases and at J to 2 bases, leaving 7 bases not matched to a gene. DNA of the CDR3: TGTGCCAGTAGTATGGGACAGTCGGCGGCCTACGAGCAGTACTTC. As protein: CASSMGQSAAYEQYF.

This clone rates as medium-sized (0.01 to 0.1%). This specimen includes other DNA sequences encoding the same CDR3. This chain links TRBV4-3 with TRBJ2-7; 8 nucleotides match TRBD1. The CDR3 spans 13 residues. V shed 0 bases, J shed 6 bases, and the junction held 1 base outside the gene matches. Germline V CDR1 and CDR2: LGHNA, YSLEER. CDR3 residues: CASSQDRGLEQYF. CDR3 in DNA: TGCGCCAGCAGCCAAGACAGGGGGCTCGAGCAGTACTTC.

CDR3 sequence: CAWSAGQWGANVLTF. For the CDR3, the DNA is TGTGCCTGGAGTGCCGGACAGTGGGGGGCCAACGTCCTGACTTTC. The chain recombines TRBV30 with TRBJ2-6; a possible D gene is TRBD1 (6 bases). Trimming left V 1 base short and J 4 bases short, with 11 bases between. Germline CDR1 GTSNPN, CDR2 SVGIG (reference sequence). CDR3 length equals 15 residues.

The J gene is TRBJ1-1, the V gene TRBV9; 9 bases agree with TRBD1. V lost 5 bases and J lost 4; bases outside the gene matches: 12. CDR1 is SGDLS, CDR2 YYNGEE, per germline. This CDR3 region has 16 residues. This chain's CDR3 is CASSWDREGPSTEAFF. The CDR3 coding sequence is TGTGCCAGCAGTTGGGACAGGGAGGGTCCGAGCACTGAAGCTTTCTTT.

The chain employs TRBV30 and TRBJ1-1; tentatively, D is TRBD1 (5 bases). Trimming took off 0 bases at V and 4 bases at J, with 15 bases between the two ends. In germline, CDR1 is GTSNPN, CDR2 SVGIG (reference sequence). The CDR3 is 15 amino acids. The DNA for the CDR3 is TGTGCCTGGAGTGTCCGGGGCGGAGGAAGCACTGAAGCTTTCTTT. This translates into CAWSVRGGGSTEAFF. Complete variable domain (other parts from reference TRBV30 and TRBJ1-1): SQTIHQWPATLVQPVGSPLSLECTVEGTSNPNLYWYRQAAGRGLQLLFYSVGIGQISSEVPQNLSASRPQDRQFILSSKKLLLSDSGFYLCAWSVRGGGSTEAFFGQGTRLTVV.

The genes are TRBV7-2 and TRBJ2-7; D remains ambiguous. Germline-derived CDR1 and CDR2 are SGHTA and FQGNSA. The CDR3 totals 12 residues. Trimming pared 2 bases from V and 1 base from J, leaving 3 bases between. The CDR3 nucleotides are TGTGCCAGCAGCTTATTTTCCTACGAGCAGTACTTC. Residues: CASSLFSYEQYF.

The rearrangement links TRBV7-2 to TRBJ2-7; D call uncertain. The CDR3 is 11 residues long. The germline V and J ends were trimmed by 3 bases and 4 bases, with 4 bases remaining between them. Germline V gene sequence: CDR1 SGHTA, CDR2 FQGNSA. CDR3 residues: CASSLRYEQYF. In DNA, the CDR3 is TGTGCCAGCAGCTTGCGGTACGAGCAGTACTTC.

The chain links TRBV5-1 to TRBJ2-1; TRBD2 is a possible D gene (6 bases). Trimming took 2 bases from V and 10 from J, leaving 13 bases between them. Germline V gene sequence: CDR1 SGHRS, CDR2 YFSETQ. This CDR3 spans 13 amino acids. The CDR3 DNA reads TGCGCCAGCAGCTTCCAAGGCGGGGAGGAGCAGTTCTTC. Amino acid sequence: CASSFQGGEEQFF. Drawing the rest from reference TRBV5-1 and TRBJ2-1, the complete variable domain is KAGVTQTPRYLIKTRGQQVTLSCSPISGHRSVSWYQQTPGQGLQFLFEYFSETQRNKGNFPGRFSGRQFSNSRSEMNVSTLELGDSALYLCASSFQGGEEQFFGPGTRLTVL.